One sample yielded the 16 T cell receptor beta chains listed below, sequenced in a study of blood T cells in healthy people across ages. PCR was performed a second time for roughly 7 to 12 cycles using a sample-barcoded 5' primer and a J-beta primer mix. One entry per CDR3 protein results from TCRdb running MiXCR on the 5' RACE reads. Of hundreds of thousands of distinct CDR3 sequences listed, under 30% are singletons. Sequenced material: blood. The receptors stem from a woman over 75 in good health.

This clonotype was observed a few times. The chain combines TRBV12-3 or TRBV12-4 with TRBJ2-4; TRBD1 or TRBD2 may be the D gene (7 bases each). V lost 6 bases to trimming and J lost 9 bases, with 18 bases between them. This CDR3 region has 14 residues. CDR3 amino acids: CASSQTGRGGIQYF. The CDR3 DNA follows: TGTGCCAGCAGCCAAACCGGCAGGGGGGGCATTCAGTACTTC.

This clonotype was recorded at least ten times. The chain couples TRBV5-1 to TRBJ2-7; a possible D gene is TRBD2 (5 bases). Trimming removed 4 bases from V and 5 bases from J, with 13 bases in between. The germline gives CDR1 SGHRS, CDR2 YFSETQ. This CDR3 is built from 13 residues. The CDR3 DNA reads TGCGCCAGCAGCCGGAGAGGGTCCCACGAGCAGTACTTC. Translating it yields CASSRRGSHEQYF.

The rearrangement uses TRBV12-3 or TRBV12-4 and TRBJ2-5; D is possibly TRBD2 (6 bases). The CDR3 has 13 residues. V was shortened by 6 bases and J by 5 bases, with 13 bases between the two germline ends. The CDR3 coding sequence is TGTGCCAGCAGGCCACTAGCTTTGGAGACCCAGTACTTC. Its translation: CASRPLALETQYF.

The CDR3 loop reads CASSPLFRTGEDTQYF. The CDR3 DNA is TGTGCCAGCTCACCACTATTTCGGACAGGGGAAGATACGCAGTATTTT. This chain connects TRBV18 to TRBJ2-3; 9 nucleotides match TRBD1. Germline V CDR1 and CDR2: KGHSH, LQKENI. The CDR3 consists of 16 residues. The V gene end was trimmed by 1 base and the J gene end by 5 bases; junction bases not matched to a gene: 7. Full variable domain (rest looked up from reference TRBV18 and TRBJ2-3): NAGVMQNPRHLVRRRGQEARLRCSPMKGHSHVYWYRQLPEEGLKFMVYLQKENIIDESGMPKERFSAEFPKEGPSILRIQQVVRGDSAAYFCASSPLFRTGEDTQYFGPGTRLTVL.

This clonotype occurred a few times. The V gene is TRBV7-9, the J gene TRBJ1-3, with a possible D match to TRBD1 (6 bases). Germline V gene sequence: CDR1 SEHNR, CDR2 FQNEAQ (reference sequence). Trimming removed 3 bases from V and 2 bases from J, with 8 bases in between. The CDR3 spans 14 residues. CDR3 sequence: CASSFTGTGNTIYF. The DNA of the CDR3 is TGTGCCAGCAGCTTTACAGGGACTGGAAACACCATATATTTT.

This chain links TRBV4-1 with TRBJ2-5; D is unclear. The CDR3 covers 15 residues. Trimming took off 1 base at V and 2 bases at J, with 11 bases between the two ends. The germline gives CDR1 MGHRA, CDR2 YSYEKL. In DNA form, the CDR3 reads TGCGCCAGCAGCCAAGGAAGGTTAGAGCAAGAGACCCAGTACTTC. Translation gives CASSQGRLEQETQYF.

This clonotype was found many times. The V and J genes are TRBV9 and TRBJ2-7, with D tentatively TRBD1 or TRBD2 (5 bases each). This CDR3 has 14 amino acids. The V and J ends lost 0 bases and 6 bases respectively, with 13 bases between them. The germline V gene has CDR1 SGDLS and CDR2 YYNGEE. The CDR3 region is CASSVGLGVSEQYF. The DNA of the CDR3 is TGTGCCAGCAGCGTAGGACTGGGGGTGAGCGAGCAGTACTTC.

This clonotype was seen a few times. In DNA, the CDR3 is TGTGCCAGCAGTTTGAGACAGGGACGGGCACTCTATGGCTACACCTTC. The encoded protein is CASSLRQGRALYGYTF. The rearrangement joins TRBV28 to TRBJ1-2; 7 bases map to TRBD1. J lost 4 bases, V lost 3 bases, and 11 bases had no gene match. The CDR3 length is 16 residues. Germline CDR1 is MDHEN and CDR2 is SYDVKM.

This clonotype was counted a few times. The V call is TRBV9, the J call TRBJ1-1, with D possibly matching TRBD1 (5 bases). The CDR3 is 14 residues long. Germline CDR1 and CDR2: SGDLS and YYNGEE. Trimming pared 4 bases from V and 0 bases from J, leaving 10 bases between. The CDR3 loop reads CASSRREVNTEAFF. DNA for the CDR3: TGTGCCAGCAGCCGCAGGGAGGTGAACACTGAAGCTTTCTTT.

A remark on this clonotype: This may be a read error: a much more frequent sequence differs by one nucleotide. The rearrangement uses TRBV7-2 and TRBJ2-5; a weak D match, TRBD2 (7 bases). Germline V CDR1 and CDR2: SGHTA, FQGNSA. V was clipped by 5 bases and J by 5 bases, with 24 bases between them. The CDR3 contains 17 residues. The CDR3, as DNA: TGTGCCAGCAGCCGAGGGCCAGGTGGGGGGGCAGGTGAGACCCAGTACTTC. Translating gives CASSRGPGGGAGETQYF.

To note about this clonotype: This sequence may be a read error, since a much larger clone differs from it by one base. The chain is built from TRBV11-2 and TRBJ2-1; no clear D gene. The CDR3 runs 14 residues. Trimming stripped 1 base from V and 9 bases from J, with 13 bases between. The germline V gene has CDR1 SGHAT and CDR2 FQNNGV. The CDR3 loop reads CASSLALVTSEQFF. In DNA form, the CDR3 reads TGTGCCAGCAGCTTAGCCCTCGTGACCAGTGAGCAGTTCTTC.

V usage is TRBV15 and J usage is TRBJ2-4, with D unresolved. The DNA end is more similar to TRBJ2-7, so the J call may be wrong. This CDR3 has 14 residues. Germline assignment: CDR1 LNHNV and CDR2 YYDKDF (reference sequence). The CDR3 nucleotides read TGTGCCACCAGCAGAGATTTACCGACCTACGAGCAGTACTTC. Its translation: CATSRDLPTYEQYF.

Many counts were recorded for this clonotype. V and J are TRBV5-1 and TRBJ2-1; 9 nucleotides agree with TRBD1. The trim removed 0 bases at V and 7 bases at J, leaving 8 bases unmatched. The germline V gene encodes CDR1 SGHRS and CDR2 YFSETQ. The CDR3 runs 16 residues. For the CDR3, the DNA is TGCGCCAGCAGCTTGGCCGTTTGGACAGGGGAAAATGAGCAGTTCTTC. Amino acid sequence: CASSLAVWTGENEQFF.

The chain links TRBV11-2 to TRBJ1-1; D unclear. The CDR3 contains 12 residues. Germline-derived CDR1 and CDR2 are SGHAT and FQNNGV. Trimming pared 6 bases from V and 4 bases from J, leaving 9 bases between. This chain's CDR3 is CASRSTGTEAFF. DNA of the CDR3: TGTGCCAGCAGGAGCACTGGCACTGAAGCTTTCTTT.

V is TRBV28 and J is TRBJ2-3; D is perhaps TRBD2 (6 bases). CDR3 length: 16 residues. Trimming took 3 bases from V and 2 from J, leaving 15 bases between them. Germline assignment: CDR1 MDHEN and CDR2 SYDVKM. This CDR3 reads CASSLLTGGYTDTQYF. In DNA form, the CDR3 reads TGTGCCAGCAGTTTGTTAACCGGGGGATACACAGATACGCAGTATTTT. The full variable domain, rest sourced from reference TRBV28 and TRBJ2-3, is DVKVTQSSRYLVKRTGEKVFLECVQDMDHENMFWYRQDPGLGLRLIYFSYDVKMKEKGDIPEGYSVSREKKERFSLILESASTNQTSMYLCASSLLTGGYTDTQYFGPGTRLTVL.

J is TRBJ2-1 and V is TRBV7-9; the match to TRBD1 covers 8 bases. CDR1 SEHNR and CDR2 FQNEAQ come from the germline V gene (reference sequence). This CDR3 has 13 amino acids. Trimming took 9 bases from V and 7 from J; bases not matched to a gene: 8. CDR3: CARPGQGANEQFF. The CDR3 nucleotides read TGTGCCAGGCCGGGGCAGGGGGCGAATGAGCAGTTCTTC.